The clone carrying this T cell receptor beta chain was picked up one time. This entry comes from a study of control samples from healthy donors and cancer patients. Trimming shortened V by 5 bases and J by 1 base, and 17 bases separated the two germline ends. This CDR3 spans 16 amino acids. Germline V lookup: CDR1 SEHNR, CDR2 FQNEAQ (reference sequence). Only in-frame clones appear in the TCRdb table, and some are missing; sequencing was by immunoSEQ multiplex PCR. This sample has approximately 120,000 clones, with 75% to 90% found just once. Sample: blood. The chain joins TRBV7-9 to TRBJ1-2; D is possibly TRBD1 (5 bases). The source of this sequence is a woman aged 50 to 65 in good health. CDR3 in amino acids: CASSPDGTGGNYGYTF. The CDR3 bases are TGTGCCAGCAGCCCCGATGGGACGGGGGGTAACTATGGCTACACCTTC.